The clone carrying this TCR beta chain was seen more than once but under ten times. Its antigen is still unknown. The V end lost 1 base, the J end lost 7 bases, and 4 bases lay between the germline ends. The CDR3 sequence is 11 residues long. The germline gives CDR1 SGHDN, CDR2 FVKESK. The data were taken from a study of cytomegalovirus exposure and HLA in healthy donors. About the research overall: Previous work identified 117 million unique TCR beta sequences from 150 million to 200 million T cells. The study, taken as a whole, reports: Researchers left out some V segments, among them TRBV6-2 and TRBV6-3, as indistinguishable.

The PCR made use of 60 Vbeta and 13 Jbeta primers. TCRdb's copy holds only in-frame clones and misses some; the assay was immunoSEQ multiplex PCR. The data contain tens of thousands of clones, around 85% of them singletons. Sequenced input: PBMCs. This sequence originates from a girl under 10 years old in good health and CMV-seropositive. J is TRBJ2-5 and V is TRBV14; no clear D. The CDR3: CASSQAGTQYF. The DNA for the CDR3 is TGTGCCAGCAGCCAAGCCGGGACCCAGTACTTC.